The sequence of this T cell receptor beta chain was determined in a study of T cells in Graves' hyperthyroidism and ophthalmopathy (dated by TCRdb to the late 2010s). At the level of the whole study: Peripheral blood samples were taken at the time of initial diagnosis, prior to any treatment. TCR V-J signatures able to tell the groups apart were searched for in a discovery cohort of approximately 95 patients, of whom roughly 42 had Graves' ophthalmopathy and around 58 had stable Graves' hyperthyroidism. Prospective prediction of ophthalmopathy was tested in an independent validation cohort consisting of 18 hyperthyroidism patients and more than 15 patients who later progressed to ophthalmopathy. The roughly 94 discovery patients were randomly split 7:3 into training and test sets. In roughly six Graves' hyperthyroidism patients, the study also compared T-cell repertoires from thyroid tissue with T-cell repertoires from blood. After blood sampling, hyperthyroidism patients were treated with methimazole at a starting dose of 30 mg daily, and ophthalmopathy patients were treated with high-dose intravenous methylprednisolone. According to the paper, TCR Vbeta CDR3 sequencing was carried out on some 140 peripheral blood samples, which came from around 43 ophthalmopathy, under 85 hyperthyroidism and 17 progressor patients. Points the paper makes about the study in general: Most expanded thyroid clonotypes (frequency above 0.001) were also detected in blood, suggesting blood repertoires may reflect thyroid immune responses. A model built on a 13 V-J signature distinguished ophthalmopathy from stable hyperthyroidism, reaching 87.88% sensitivity and about 81% specificity in cross-validation and 80%/75% in testing. During validation, the model predicted progression to ophthalmopathy a median of approximately 7 months ahead of onset, with around 71% sensitivity and 72% to 85% specificity. Sample size was not statistically predetermined, and blinding of investigators to group allocation was not performed.

Trimming removed 4 bases from V and 5 bases from J, leaving 11 bases between the germline ends. Spanning cysteine to phenylalanine, the CDR3 consists of 13 amino acids. Left in the record is the CDR3 DNA by itself, 39 bases read in frame from the first base. CDR1 SGHRS and CDR2 YFSETQ are derived from the germline V gene. The TCR beta CDR3 regions were amplified from the RNA transcripts. The first round of RT-PCR for the TCR CDR3 was performed with the HTBI primer set and the Qiagen OneStep RT-PCR kit. The libraries were constructed in a second round of multiplex PCR and then size-selected and purified. The libraries were sequenced on an Illumina HiSeq2000 using paired-end 100 bp reads. The authors' pipeline ran thus. SOAPnuke was used to process the raw data, with reads discarded if the reads contained adapters or uncalled bases, had a mean Phred below 15, or lacked an exact constant-primer or identifier match. High-quality paired reads were merged using COPE v1.2.5, and each unique nucleotide sequence was defined as a clonotype. Clonotypes were aligned to IMGT TRBV, TRBD and TRBJ reference segments using MiTCR v1.1. The analysis was restricted to V-J combinations with a frequency above 0.0001, which together covered 99% to 99.2% of the repertoires. A TCS score was defined as the ratio of F50 (clonal expansion) to E x V (chaos), with BLOSUM62-based TCRdist applied between CDR3 peptides within each V-J. Welch's t-statistics and random forest reduced around 520 V-J features to roughly 13, which were used in a naive Bayes classifier (R e1071). TCRdb reanalyzed the raw reads on its own, using fastp at Q25 for trimming and MiXCR for clone calling, and kept in-frame beta chains. Each record represents a unique CDR3 protein, reported with the most common genes and DNA among its rows. The V and J calls and clone size are TCRdb's, not the authors'. Counted in this sample were more than 350,000 distinct CDR3 sequences; approximately 14% of them appeared once. In total, the top ten clones hold roughly a fifth of the sample.

In the ophthalmopathy patients, disease was moderately to severely active, with a Clinical Activity Score of 3 or more, a NOSPECS grade of 4 or more, and a duration of less than 3 months. The study excluded patients with uncontrolled infections, other autoimmune diseases, pregnancy or lactation. Diagnoses were established on the basis of clinical symptoms, serum thyroxine and TRAb, thyroid ultrasound, and orbital computed tomography. PBMCs were separated from about 10 ml of fresh peripheral blood using Ficoll-Paque density gradient centrifugation. Total RNA was extracted using Trizol reagent, and RNA quality was assessed on an Agilent 2100 Bioanalyzer. As concerns this clonotype: Its antigen is not yet known. Nothing much larger sits one base from this clone, and base qualities are not available.

The chain uses TRBV5-1 and TRBJ2-3; the D gene remains uncertain. This sequence originates from a woman aged 25 to 39 with Graves' ophthalmopathy. Sequencing was done on a sample of blood. The nucleotide sequence reads as follows: TGCGCCAGCAGCACAGCGACACAAGATACGCAGTATTTT. Its product reads: CASSTATQDTQYF.